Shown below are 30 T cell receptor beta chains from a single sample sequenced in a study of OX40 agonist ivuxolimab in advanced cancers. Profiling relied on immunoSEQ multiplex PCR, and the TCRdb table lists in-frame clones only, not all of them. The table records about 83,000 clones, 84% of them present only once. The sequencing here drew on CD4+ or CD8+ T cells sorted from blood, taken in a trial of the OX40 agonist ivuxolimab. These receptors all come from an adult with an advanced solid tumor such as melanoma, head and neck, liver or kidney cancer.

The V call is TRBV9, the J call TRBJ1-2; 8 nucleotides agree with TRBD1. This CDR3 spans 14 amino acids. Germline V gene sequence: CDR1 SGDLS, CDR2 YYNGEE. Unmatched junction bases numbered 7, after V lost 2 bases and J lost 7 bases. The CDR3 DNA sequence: TGTGCCAGCAGCGTGCAGACAGGGGTGGCTGGCTACACCTTC. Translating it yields CASSVQTGVAGYTF.

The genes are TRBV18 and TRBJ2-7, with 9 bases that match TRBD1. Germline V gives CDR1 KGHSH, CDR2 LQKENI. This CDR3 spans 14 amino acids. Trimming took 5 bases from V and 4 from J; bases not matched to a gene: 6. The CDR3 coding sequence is TGTGCCAGCTCAGCGACAGGGGGAGAGTACGAGCAGTACTTC. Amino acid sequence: CASSATGGEYEQYF.

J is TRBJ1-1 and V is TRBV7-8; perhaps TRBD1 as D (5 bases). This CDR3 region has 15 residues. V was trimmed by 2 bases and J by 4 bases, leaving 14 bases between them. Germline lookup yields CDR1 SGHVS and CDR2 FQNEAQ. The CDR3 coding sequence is TGTGCCAGCAGCTTACAGGGACCAGGTTCCACTGAAGCTTTCTTT. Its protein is CASSLQGPGSTEAFF.

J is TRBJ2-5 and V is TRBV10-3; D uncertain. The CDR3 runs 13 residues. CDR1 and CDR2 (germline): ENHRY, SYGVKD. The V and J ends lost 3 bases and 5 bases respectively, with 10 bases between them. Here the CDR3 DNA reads TGTGCCATCAGTGACGGTAGTCAGGAGACCCAGTACTTC. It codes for CAISDGSQETQYF.

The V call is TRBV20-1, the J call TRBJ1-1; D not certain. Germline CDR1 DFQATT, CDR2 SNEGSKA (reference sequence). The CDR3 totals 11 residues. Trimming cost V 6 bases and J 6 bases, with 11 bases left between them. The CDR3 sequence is CSALLIAEAFF. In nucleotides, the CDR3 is TGCAGTGCCCTGCTGATCGCTGAAGCTTTCTTT.

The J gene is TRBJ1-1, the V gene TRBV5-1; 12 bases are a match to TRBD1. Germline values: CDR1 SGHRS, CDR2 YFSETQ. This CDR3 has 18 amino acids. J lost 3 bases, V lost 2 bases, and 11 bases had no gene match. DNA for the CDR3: TGCGCCAGCAGCTTAGCACCGGGACAGGGGGCAGTGGACACTGAAGCTTTCTTT. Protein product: CASSLAPGQGAVDTEAFF.

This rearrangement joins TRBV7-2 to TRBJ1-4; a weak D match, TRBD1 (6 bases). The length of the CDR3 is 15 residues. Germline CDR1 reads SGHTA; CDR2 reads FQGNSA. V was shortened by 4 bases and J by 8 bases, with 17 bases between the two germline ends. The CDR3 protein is CASSSVGGAGEKLFF. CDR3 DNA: TGTGCCAGCAGCTCCGTGGGGGGGGCAGGGGAAAAACTGTTTTTT.

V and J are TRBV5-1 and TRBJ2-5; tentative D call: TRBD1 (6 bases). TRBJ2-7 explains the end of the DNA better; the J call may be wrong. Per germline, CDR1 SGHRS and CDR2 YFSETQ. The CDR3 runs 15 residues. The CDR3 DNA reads TGCGCCAGCAGCTTATCGACAGGAATGGCTTACGAGCAGTACTTC. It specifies CASSLSTGMAYEQYF.

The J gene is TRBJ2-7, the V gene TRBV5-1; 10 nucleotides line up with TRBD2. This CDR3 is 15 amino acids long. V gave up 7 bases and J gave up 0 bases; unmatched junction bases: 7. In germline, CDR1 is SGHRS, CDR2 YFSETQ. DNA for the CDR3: TGCGCCAGCCAGCGGGGGGGAATGGGCTCCTACGAGCAGTACTTC. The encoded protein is CASQRGGMGSYEQYF.

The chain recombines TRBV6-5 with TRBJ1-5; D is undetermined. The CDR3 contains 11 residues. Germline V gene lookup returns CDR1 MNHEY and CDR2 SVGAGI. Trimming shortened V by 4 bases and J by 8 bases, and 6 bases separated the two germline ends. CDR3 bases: TGTGCCAGCAGTTTTGGGGAGCCCCAGCATTTT. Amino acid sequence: CASSFGEPQHF.

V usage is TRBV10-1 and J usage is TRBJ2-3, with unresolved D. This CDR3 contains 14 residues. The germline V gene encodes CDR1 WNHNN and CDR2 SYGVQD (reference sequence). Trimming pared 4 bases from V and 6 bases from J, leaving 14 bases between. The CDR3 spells CASSGRYDPDTQYF. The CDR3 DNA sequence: TGCGCCAGCAGTGGACGATACGACCCCGATACGCAGTATTTT.

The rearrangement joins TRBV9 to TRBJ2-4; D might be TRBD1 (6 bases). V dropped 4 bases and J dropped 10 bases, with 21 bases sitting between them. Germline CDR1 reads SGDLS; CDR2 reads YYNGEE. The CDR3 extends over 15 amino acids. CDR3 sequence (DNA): TGTGCCAGCAGCCCAGGCCCTGAACAGGGTAGAATTCAGTACTTC. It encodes CASSPGPEQGRIQYF.

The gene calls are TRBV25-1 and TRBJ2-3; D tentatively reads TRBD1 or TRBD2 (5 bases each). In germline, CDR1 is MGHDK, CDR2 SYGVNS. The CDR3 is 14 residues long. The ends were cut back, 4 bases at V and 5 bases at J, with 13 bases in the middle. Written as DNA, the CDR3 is TGTGCCAGCAGTGGGGACCTCCGGGGAGATACGCAGTATTTT. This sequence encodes CASSGDLRGDTQYF.

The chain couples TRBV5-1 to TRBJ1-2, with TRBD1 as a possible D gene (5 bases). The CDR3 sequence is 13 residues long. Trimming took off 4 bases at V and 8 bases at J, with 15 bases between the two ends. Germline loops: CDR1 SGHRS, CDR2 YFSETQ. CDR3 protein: CASSDTGVSGYTF. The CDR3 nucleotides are TGCGCCAGCAGCGACACGGGGGTTAGCGGCTACACCTTC.

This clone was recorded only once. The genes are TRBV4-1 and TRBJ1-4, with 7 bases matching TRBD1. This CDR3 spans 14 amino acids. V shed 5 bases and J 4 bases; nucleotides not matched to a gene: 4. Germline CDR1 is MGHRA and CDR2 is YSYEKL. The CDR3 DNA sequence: TGCGCCAGCAGCAGGACAGGTTTTAATGAAAAACTGTTTTTT. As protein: CASSRTGFNEKLFF.

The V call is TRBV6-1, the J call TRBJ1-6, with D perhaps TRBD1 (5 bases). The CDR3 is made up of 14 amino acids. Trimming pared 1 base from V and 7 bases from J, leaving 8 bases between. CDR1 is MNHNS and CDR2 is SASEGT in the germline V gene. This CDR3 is CASSEGQPNSPLHF. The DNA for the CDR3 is TGTGCCAGCAGTGAAGGACAGCCAAATTCACCCCTCCACTTT.

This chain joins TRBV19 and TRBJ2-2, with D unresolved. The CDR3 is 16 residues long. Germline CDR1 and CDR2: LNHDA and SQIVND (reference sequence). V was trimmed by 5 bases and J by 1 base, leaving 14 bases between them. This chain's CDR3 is CASSPPNPENTGELFF. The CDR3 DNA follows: TGTGCCAGTAGTCCCCCTAATCCGGAGAACACCGGGGAGCTGTTTTTT.

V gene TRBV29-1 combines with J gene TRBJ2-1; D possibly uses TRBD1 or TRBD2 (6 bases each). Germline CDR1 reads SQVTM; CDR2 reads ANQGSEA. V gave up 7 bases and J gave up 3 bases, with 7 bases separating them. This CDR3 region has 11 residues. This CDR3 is CSEGGYNEQFF. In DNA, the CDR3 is TGCAGCGAGGGGGGCTACAATGAGCAGTTCTTC.

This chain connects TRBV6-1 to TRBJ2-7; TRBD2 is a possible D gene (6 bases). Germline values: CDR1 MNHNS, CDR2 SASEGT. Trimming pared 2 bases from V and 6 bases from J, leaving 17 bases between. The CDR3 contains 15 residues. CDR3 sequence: CASSEPGDLLGEQYF. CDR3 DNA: TGTGCCAGCAGTGAACCGGGAGATTTGCTGGGCGAGCAGTACTTC.

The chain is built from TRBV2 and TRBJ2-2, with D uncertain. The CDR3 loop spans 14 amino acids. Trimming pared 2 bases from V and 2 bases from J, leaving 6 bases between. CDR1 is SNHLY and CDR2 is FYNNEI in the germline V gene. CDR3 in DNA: TGTGCCAGCAGTGAAAGGCGCAACACCGGGGAGCTGTTTTTT. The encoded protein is CASSERRNTGELFF.

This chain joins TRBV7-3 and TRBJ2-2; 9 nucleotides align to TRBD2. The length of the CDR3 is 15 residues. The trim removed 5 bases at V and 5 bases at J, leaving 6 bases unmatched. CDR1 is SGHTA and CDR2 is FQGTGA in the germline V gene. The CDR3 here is CASSIGLASTGELFF. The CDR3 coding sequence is TGTGCCAGCAGCATCGGACTAGCGTCTACCGGGGAGCTGTTTTTT.

CDR3 residues: CASSPRTGTGDRYGYTF. DNA of the CDR3: TGTGCCAGCAGCCCGCGAACCGGGACAGGAGATCGATATGGCTACACCTTC. This rearrangement joins TRBV11-2 to TRBJ1-2; 8 nucleotides align to TRBD1. Germline V gene data show CDR1 as SGHAT and CDR2 as FQNNGV. Trimming took 5 bases from V and 5 from J; bases not matched to a gene: 16. This CDR3 has 17 residues.

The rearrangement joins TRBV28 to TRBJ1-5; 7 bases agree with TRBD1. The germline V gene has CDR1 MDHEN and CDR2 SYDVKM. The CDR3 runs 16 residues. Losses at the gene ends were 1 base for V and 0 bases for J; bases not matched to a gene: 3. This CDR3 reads CASSLSGGGSNQPQHF. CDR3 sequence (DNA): TGTGCCAGCAGTTTATCAGGGGGAGGTAGCAATCAGCCCCAGCATTTT. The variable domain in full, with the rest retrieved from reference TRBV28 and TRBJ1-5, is DVKVTQSSRYLVKRTGEKVFLECVQDMDHENMFWYRQDPGLGLRLIYFSYDVKMKEKGDIPEGYSVSREKKERFSLILESASTNQTSMYLCASSLSGGGSNQPQHFGDGTRLSIL.

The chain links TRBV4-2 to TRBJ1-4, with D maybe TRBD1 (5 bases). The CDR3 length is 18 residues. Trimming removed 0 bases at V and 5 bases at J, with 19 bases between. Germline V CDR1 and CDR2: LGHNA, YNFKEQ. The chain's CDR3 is CASSQDRWAPGGNEKLFF. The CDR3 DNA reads TGTGCCAGCAGCCAAGATCGGTGGGCCCCGGGGGGGAATGAAAAACTGTTTTTT.

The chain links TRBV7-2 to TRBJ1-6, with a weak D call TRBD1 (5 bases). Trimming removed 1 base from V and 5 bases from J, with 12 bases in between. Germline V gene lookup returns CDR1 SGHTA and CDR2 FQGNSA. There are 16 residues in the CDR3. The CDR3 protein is CASSLDRAGNNSPLHF. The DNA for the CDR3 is TGTGCCAGCAGCTTAGATCGGGCAGGGAATAATTCACCCCTCCACTTT.

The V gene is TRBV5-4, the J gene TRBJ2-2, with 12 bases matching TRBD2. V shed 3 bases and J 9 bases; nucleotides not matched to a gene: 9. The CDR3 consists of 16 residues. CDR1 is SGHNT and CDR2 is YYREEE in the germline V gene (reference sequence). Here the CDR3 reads CASSSILAGGPRELFF. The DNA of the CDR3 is TGTGCCAGCAGCTCCATTCTAGCGGGGGGGCCACGGGAGCTGTTTTTT.

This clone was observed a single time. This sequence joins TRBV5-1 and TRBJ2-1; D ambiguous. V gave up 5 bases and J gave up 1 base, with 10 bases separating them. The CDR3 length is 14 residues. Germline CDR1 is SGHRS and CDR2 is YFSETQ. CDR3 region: CASSPDSSYNEQFF. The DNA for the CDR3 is TGCGCCAGCAGTCCCGACTCGTCCTACAATGAGCAGTTCTTC.

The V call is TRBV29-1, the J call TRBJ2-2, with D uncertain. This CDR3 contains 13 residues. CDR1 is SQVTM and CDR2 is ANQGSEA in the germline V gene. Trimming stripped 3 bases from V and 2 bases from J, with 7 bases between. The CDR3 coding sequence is TGCAGCGTTGACAGAACTAACACCGGGGAGCTGTTTTTT. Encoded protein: CSVDRTNTGELFF.

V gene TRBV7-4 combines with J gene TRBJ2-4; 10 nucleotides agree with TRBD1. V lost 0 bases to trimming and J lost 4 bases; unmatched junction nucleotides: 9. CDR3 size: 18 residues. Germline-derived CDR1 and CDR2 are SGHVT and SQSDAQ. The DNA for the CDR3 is TGTGCCAGCAGCTTAGCCCGACAGGGGGCTGAGCGTAAAAACATTCAGTACTTC. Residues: CASSLARQGAERKNIQYF.

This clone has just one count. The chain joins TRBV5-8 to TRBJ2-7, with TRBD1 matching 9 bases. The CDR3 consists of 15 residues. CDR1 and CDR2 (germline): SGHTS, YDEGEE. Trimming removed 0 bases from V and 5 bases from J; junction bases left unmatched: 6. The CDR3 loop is CASSLAGTGYHEQYF. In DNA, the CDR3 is TGTGCCAGCAGCTTGGCCGGGACAGGGTATCACGAGCAGTACTTC. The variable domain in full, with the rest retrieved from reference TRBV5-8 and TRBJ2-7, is EAGVTQSPTHLIKTRGQQATLRCSPISGHTSVYWYQQALGLGLQFLLWYDEGEERNRGNFPPRFSGRQFPNYSSELNVNALELEDSALYLCASSLAGTGYHEQYFGPGTRLTVT.